This T cell receptor (beta chain) was identified in a study of patients and donors after allogeneic stem cell transplantation. Germline V CDR1 and CDR2: SGHRS, YFSETQ. V lost 5 bases and J 7 bases, leaving 12 bases between the germline ends. The CDR3 contains 12 residues. TCRdb ran MiXCR on the RT-PCR reads and lists one entry per CDR3 protein. The sample gives 190,000 or so distinct CDR3 sequences, around 41% of which show up once; 33% is in the top ten. The sample taken for sequencing was blood, either unsorted or a sorted T cell fraction (not recorded which). The receptor's source is a human donor who was either an allogeneic HSCT recipient or a stem cell or donor lymphocyte infusion donor (not recorded which). It is not recorded whose cells these are; they may come from a transplant donor. The V call is TRBV5-1, the J call TRBJ1-1; D not resolved. The CDR3: CASRVGGSEAFF. The CDR3, as DNA: TGCGCCAGCAGGGTAGGCGGAAGTGAAGCTTTCTTT.